This TCR beta chain is drawn from a study of CD8+CD57+ T cells in acquired aplastic anemia. Study details: DNA recovered from sorted CD4+ and CD8+ cells had a mean of approximately 3.2 ug.

According to the study, genomic DNA was the template for TCR beta VDJ and CDR3 profiling. TCRdb re-called the reads with MiXCR, one entry per CDR3 protein. The sample holds roughly 180,000 distinct CDR3 sequences, around 50% seen once. Points on this clonotype: Its target is not known. Germline and junction disagree at one end, which may indicate a read error.

All patients picked for sequencing had shown, by flow cytometry, an expansion of CD8+CD57+ cells. All participating patients were living with severe acquired aplastic anemia. Study-wide points: Researchers report that some 31 CD8+ CDR3 sequences appeared in both patients and controls.

Germline V gene sequence: CDR1 WNHNN, CDR2 SYGVQD (reference sequence). The CDR3 loop spans 14 amino acids. Sample: sorted CD4+, CD8+, or CD8+CD57+ T cells (not recorded which) from PBMCs. The clonotype comes from a human donor with aplastic anemia. The chain is built from TRBV10-1 and TRBJ2-7, with D perhaps TRBD2 (6 bases). CDR3 bases: TGTGCCAGCTCACCGCTTAGCGGAGCCGCGGAGCAGTACTTC. Translation gives CASSPLSGAAEQYF.